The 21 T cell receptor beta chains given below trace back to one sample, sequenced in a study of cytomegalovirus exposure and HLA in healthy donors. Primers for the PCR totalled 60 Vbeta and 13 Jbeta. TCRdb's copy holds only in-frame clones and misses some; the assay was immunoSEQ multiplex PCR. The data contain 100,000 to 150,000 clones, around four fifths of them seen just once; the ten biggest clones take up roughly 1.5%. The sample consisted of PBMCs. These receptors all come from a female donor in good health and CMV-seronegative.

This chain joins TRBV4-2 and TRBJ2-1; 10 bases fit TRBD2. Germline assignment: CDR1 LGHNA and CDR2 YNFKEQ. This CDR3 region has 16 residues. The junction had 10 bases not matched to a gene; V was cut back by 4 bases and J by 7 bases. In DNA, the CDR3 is TGTGCCAGCAGCCGCGAGCTAGCGGGAGTGCGGAATGAGCAGTTCTTC. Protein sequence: CASSRELAGVRNEQFF.

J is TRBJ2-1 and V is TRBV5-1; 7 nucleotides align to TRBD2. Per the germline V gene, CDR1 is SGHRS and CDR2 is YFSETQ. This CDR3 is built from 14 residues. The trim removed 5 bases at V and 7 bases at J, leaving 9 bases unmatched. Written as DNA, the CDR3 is TGCGCCAGCAGTGGCGGGGGTTCTGAGAATGAGCAGTTCTTC. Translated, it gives CASSGGGSENEQFF.

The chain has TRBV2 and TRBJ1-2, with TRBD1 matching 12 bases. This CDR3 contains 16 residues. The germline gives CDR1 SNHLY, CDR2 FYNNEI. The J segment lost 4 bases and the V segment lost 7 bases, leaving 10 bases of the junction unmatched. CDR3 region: CASTQGTGGAGYGYTF. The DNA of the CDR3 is TGTGCCAGCACCCAAGGGACAGGGGGCGCGGGCTATGGCTACACCTTC.

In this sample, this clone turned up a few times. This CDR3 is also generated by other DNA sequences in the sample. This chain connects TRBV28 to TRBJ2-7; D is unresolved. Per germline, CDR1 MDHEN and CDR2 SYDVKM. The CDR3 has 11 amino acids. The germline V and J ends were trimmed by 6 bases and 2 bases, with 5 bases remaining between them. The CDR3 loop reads CASSQTYEQYF. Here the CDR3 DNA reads TGTGCCAGCAGCCAAACCTACGAGCAGTACTTC.

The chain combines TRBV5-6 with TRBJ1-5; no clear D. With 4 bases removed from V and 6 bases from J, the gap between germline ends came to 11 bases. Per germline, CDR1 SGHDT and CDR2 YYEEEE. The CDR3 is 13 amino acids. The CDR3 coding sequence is TGTGCCAGCAGCCTGACGGAGGGTCAGCCCCAGCATTTT. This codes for CASSLTEGQPQHF.

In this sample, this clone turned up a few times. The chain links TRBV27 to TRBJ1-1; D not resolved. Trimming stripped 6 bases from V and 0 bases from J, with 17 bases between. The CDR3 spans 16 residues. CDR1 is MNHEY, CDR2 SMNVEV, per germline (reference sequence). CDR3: CASRGIFRRVNTEAFF. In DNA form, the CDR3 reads TGTGCCAGCAGGGGGATCTTTCGGAGGGTGAACACTGAAGCTTTCTTT.

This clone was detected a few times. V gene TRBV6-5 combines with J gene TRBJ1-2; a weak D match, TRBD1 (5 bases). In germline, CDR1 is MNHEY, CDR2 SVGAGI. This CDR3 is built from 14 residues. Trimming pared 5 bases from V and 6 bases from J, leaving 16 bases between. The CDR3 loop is CASSHLAGDDGYTF. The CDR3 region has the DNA TGTGCCAGCAGTCATCTGGCGGGGGACGATGGCTACACCTTC.

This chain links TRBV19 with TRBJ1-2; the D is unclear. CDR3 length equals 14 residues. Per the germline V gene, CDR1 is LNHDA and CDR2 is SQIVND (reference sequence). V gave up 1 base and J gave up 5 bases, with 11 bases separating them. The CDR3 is CASSIGLRRYGYTF. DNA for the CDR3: TGTGCCAGTAGTATAGGTCTGAGGAGGTATGGCTACACCTTC.

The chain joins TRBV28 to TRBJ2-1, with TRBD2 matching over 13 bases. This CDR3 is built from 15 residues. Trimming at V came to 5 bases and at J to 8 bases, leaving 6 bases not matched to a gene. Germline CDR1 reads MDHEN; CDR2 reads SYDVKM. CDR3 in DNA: TGTGCCAGCAGTCCCAGGACTAGCGGGAGCTATGAGCAGTTCTTC. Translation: CASSPRTSGSYEQFF.

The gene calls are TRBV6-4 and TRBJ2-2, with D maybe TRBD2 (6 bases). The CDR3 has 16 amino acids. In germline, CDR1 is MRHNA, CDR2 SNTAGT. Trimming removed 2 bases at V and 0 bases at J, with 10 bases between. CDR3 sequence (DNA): TGTGCCAGCAGTGACGGGCGGGGAACGAACACCGGGGAGCTGTTTTTT. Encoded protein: CASSDGRGTNTGELFF.

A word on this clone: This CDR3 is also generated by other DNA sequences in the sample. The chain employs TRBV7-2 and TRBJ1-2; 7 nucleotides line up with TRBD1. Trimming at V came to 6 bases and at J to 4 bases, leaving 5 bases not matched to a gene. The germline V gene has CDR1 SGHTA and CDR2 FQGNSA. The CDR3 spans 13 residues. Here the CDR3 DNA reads TGTGCCAGCAGTTCTAACAGGGGCTATGGCTACACCTTC. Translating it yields CASSSNRGYGYTF.

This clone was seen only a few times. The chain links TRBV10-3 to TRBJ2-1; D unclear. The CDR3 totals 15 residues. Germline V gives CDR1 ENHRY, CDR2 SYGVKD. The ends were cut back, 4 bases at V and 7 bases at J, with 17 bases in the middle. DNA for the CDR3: TGTGCCATCAGTGTCCTCGCGTCCAAAGAAAATGAGCAGTTCTTC. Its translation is CAISVLASKENEQFF.

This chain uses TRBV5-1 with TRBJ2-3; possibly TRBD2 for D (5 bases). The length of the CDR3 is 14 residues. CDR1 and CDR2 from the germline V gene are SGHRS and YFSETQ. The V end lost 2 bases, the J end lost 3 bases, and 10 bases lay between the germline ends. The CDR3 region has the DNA TGCGCCAGCAGCTTTGAGCGGACGACAGATACGCAGTATTTT. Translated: CASSFERTTDTQYF.

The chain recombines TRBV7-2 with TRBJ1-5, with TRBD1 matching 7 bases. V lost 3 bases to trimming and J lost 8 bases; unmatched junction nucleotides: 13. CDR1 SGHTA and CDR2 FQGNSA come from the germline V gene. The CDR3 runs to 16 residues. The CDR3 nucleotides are TGTGCCAGCAGCTTTGGTCGCGGACAGGCCATGGAGCCCCAGCATTTT. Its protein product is CASSFGRGQAMEPQHF. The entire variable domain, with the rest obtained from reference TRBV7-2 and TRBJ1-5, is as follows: GAGVSQSPSNKVTEKGKDVELRCDPISGHTALYWYRQSLGQGLEFLIYFQGNSAPDKSGLPSDRFSAERTGGSVSTLTIQRTQQEDSAVYLCASSFGRGQAMEPQHFGDGTRLSIL.

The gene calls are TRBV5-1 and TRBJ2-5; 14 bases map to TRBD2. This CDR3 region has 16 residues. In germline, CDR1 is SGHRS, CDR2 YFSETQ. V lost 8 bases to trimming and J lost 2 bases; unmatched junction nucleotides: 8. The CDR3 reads CARGGTSGRQQETQYF. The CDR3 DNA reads TGCGCCAGAGGGGGGACTAGCGGGAGACAGCAAGAGACCCAGTACTTC.

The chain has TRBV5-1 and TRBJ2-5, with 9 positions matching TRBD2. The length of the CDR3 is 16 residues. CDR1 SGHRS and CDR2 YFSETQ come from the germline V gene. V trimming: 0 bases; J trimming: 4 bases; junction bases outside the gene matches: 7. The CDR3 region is CASSLEGGGVVETQYF. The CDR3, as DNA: TGCGCCAGCAGCTTGGAGGGCGGGGGGGTCGTAGAGACCCAGTACTTC. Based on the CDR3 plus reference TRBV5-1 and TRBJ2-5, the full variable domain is KAGVTQTPRYLIKTRGQQVTLSCSPISGHRSVSWYQQTPGQGLQFLFEYFSETQRNKGNFPGRFSGRQFSNSRSEMNVSTLELGDSALYLCASSLEGGGVVETQYFGPGTRLLVL.

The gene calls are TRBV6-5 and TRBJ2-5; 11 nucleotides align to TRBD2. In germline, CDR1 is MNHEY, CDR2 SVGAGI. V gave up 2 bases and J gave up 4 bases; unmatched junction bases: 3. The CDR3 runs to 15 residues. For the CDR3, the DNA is TGTGCCAGCAGTTACACACTAGCGGGAGCAGAGACCCAGTACTTC. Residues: CASSYTLAGAETQYF.

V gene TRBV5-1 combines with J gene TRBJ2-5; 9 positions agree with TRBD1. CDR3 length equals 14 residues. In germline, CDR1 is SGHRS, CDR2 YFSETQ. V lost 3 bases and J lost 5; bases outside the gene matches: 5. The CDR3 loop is CASSSQGAMETQYF. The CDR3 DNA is TGCGCCAGCAGCTCACAGGGGGCTATGGAGACCCAGTACTTC.

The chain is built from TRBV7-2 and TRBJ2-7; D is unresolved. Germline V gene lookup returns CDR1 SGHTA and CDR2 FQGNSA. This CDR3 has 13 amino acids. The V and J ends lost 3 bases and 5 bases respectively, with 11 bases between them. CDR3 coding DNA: TGTGCCAGCAGCTTTTGGCAGTATGACGAGCAGTACTTC. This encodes CASSFWQYDEQYF.

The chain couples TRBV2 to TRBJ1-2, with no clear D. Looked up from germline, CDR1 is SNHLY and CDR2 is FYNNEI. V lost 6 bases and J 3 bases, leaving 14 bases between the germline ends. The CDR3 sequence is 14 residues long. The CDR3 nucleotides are TGTGCCAGCAGCCTGACAAGAAGATACTATGGCTACACCTTC. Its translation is CASSLTRRYYGYTF.

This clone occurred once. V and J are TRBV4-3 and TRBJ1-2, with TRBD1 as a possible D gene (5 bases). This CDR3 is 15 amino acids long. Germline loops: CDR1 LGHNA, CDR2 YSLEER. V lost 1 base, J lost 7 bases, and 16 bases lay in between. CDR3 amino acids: CASSQGATGVLGYTF. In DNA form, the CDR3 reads TGCGCCAGCAGCCAAGGAGCAACAGGAGTTCTTGGCTACACCTTC.